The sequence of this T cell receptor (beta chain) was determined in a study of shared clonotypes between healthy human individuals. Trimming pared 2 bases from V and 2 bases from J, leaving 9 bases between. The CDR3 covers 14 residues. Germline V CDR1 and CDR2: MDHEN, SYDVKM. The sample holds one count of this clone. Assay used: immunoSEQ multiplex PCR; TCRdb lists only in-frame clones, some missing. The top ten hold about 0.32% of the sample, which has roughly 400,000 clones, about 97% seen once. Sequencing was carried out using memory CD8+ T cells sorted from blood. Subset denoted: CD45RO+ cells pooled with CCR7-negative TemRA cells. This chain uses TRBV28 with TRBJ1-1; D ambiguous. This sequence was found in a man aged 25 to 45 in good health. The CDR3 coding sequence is TGTGCCAGCAGTTTAGAAGGGCAAAACACTGAAGCTTTCTTT. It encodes CASSLEGQNTEAFF.